This TCR beta chain was identified in a study of tumor-infiltrating lymphocytes in primary liver carcinoma. From 500 ng total RNA, TCR beta cDNA was generated with a primer in the constant region. Amplification in three nested multiplex PCR rounds with slightly modified ARM-PCR gave rise to TCR beta libraries. Both of the initial two PCR rounds ran for around 10 cycles and employed TRBV1-TRBV30 forward primers alongside a C-beta reverse primer. MiXCR, run by TCRdb on the multiplex PCR reads, gives a single entry per CDR3 protein. There are about 180,000 distinct CDR3 sequences in the sample; about 60% occur only once, and around 74% lies in the top ten. Unsorted whole blood supplied the RNA, and germline DNA was extracted too. The CDR3 runs to 16 residues. Germline V gives CDR1 SGHAT, CDR2 FQNNGV. This clonotype has only one observation. At one end, the junction sequence differs from germline, possibly due to a read error.

The clonotype was recovered from a man aged 35-49 years with primary liver carcinoma and hepatitis B virus infection. This chain connects TRBV11-2 to TRBJ2-7; D gene ambiguous. The sequencing input was peripheral blood. The CDR3: CASGLDLPGTSYEKYF. The CDR3 nucleotides are TGTGCCAGCGGCTTAGACCTCCCCGGAACCTCCTACGAGAAGTACTTC.